What follows are 21 T cell receptor beta chains derived from one specimen sequenced in a study of T cells in Graves' hyperthyroidism and ophthalmopathy. RNA transcripts yielded amplified TCR beta CDR3 regions. An initial round of RT-PCR targeting the TCR CDR3 relied on the HTBI primer set. TCRdb redid the calling of the multiplex PCR reads with MiXCR, one entry per CDR3 protein. This table holds around 390,000 distinct CDR3 sequences, roughly 15% found once. The sample comprised blood. The receptors originated from a woman in her 30s with Graves' ophthalmopathy.

There are many counts of this clonotype. The V and J genes are TRBV20-1 and TRBJ1-5; TRBD1 might be the D (5 bases). Germline-derived CDR1 and CDR2 are DFQATT and SNEGSKA (reference sequence). V shed 1 base and J shed 7 bases, with 8 bases lying between them. The CDR3 length is 12 residues. The DNA of the CDR3 is TGCAGTGCTAGAGGGGGGGGACAGCCCCAGCATTTT. Translation: CSARGGGQPQHF.

This clonotype has more than one count but fewer than ten. The rearrangement joins TRBV4-1 to TRBJ1-6; D is undetermined. With 0 bases removed from V and 5 bases from J, the gap between germline ends came to 5 bases. Germline V lookup: CDR1 MGHRA, CDR2 YSYEKL. The CDR3 extends over 14 amino acids. As DNA, the CDR3 is TGCGCCAGCAGCCAAGACAGTCATAATTCACCCCTCCACTTT. It encodes CASSQDSHNSPLHF.

This clonotype was counted at least ten times. The chain uses TRBV5-6 and TRBJ1-2, with D tentatively TRBD1 (5 bases). V was shortened by 4 bases and J by 6 bases, with 19 bases between the two germline ends. This CDR3 has 15 residues. Germline CDR1 SGHDT, CDR2 YYEEEE. CDR3: CASSLPAGEVDGYTF. CDR3 coding DNA: TGTGCCAGCAGCCTCCCGGCGGGGGAGGTCGATGGCTACACCTTC.

This clonotype showed up many times. This chain uses TRBV9 with TRBJ1-1; the D is unclear. The V end was cut by 0 bases, the J end by 4 bases, with 10 bases between. Germline CDR1 and CDR2: SGDLS and YYNGEE. The CDR3 length is 14 residues. CDR3 region: CASSVGRKGTEAFF. The CDR3 DNA is TGTGCCAGCAGCGTAGGGCGCAAGGGCACTGAAGCTTTCTTT.

This clonotype was found many times. This rearrangement joins TRBV5-8 to TRBJ1-1; 7 bases match TRBD1. The germline gives CDR1 SGHTS, CDR2 YDEGEE. V shed 2 bases and J 3 bases; nucleotides not matched to a gene: 16. This CDR3 has 18 residues. The CDR3 is CASSFDSLMTGWDTEAFF. The DNA of the CDR3 is TGTGCCAGCAGCTTTGATAGTCTTATGACAGGGTGGGACACTGAAGCTTTCTTT.

The chain uses TRBV24-1 and TRBJ2-1, with TRBD2 matching over 10 bases. Germline V gene sequence: CDR1 KGHDR, CDR2 SFDVKD. V shed 1 base, J shed 5 bases, and the junction held 10 bases outside the gene matches. The CDR3 contains 18 residues. This chain's CDR3 is CATSDFAPKRGGNNEQFF. In nucleotides, the CDR3 is TGTGCCACCAGTGATTTCGCCCCTAAGCGGGGGGGAAACAATGAGCAGTTCTTC.

In regard to this clonotype: Germline is not matched at one junction end, which may reflect a read error. The chain joins TRBV6-5 to TRBJ1-1; the D is unclear. From germline, CDR1 is MNHEY and CDR2 SVGAGI. The CDR3 sequence is 15 residues long. In DNA form, the CDR3 reads TGTGCCGGCAGTTACTCGAACGAGGGATACACTGAAGCTTTCTTT. Translated: CAGSYSNEGYTEAFF.

This clonotype appeared many times. The rearrangement links TRBV27 to TRBJ2-1; 8 bases match TRBD1. The CDR3 extends over 14 amino acids. The ends lost 7 bases at V and 4 bases at J; junction bases unmatched: 6. The germline gives CDR1 MNHEY, CDR2 SMNVEV (reference sequence). This chain's CDR3 is CASTTGGTYNEQFF. Here the CDR3 DNA reads TGTGCCAGCACAACAGGGGGAACATACAATGAGCAGTTCTTC.

In this sample, this clonotype turned up many times. This chain connects TRBV4-2 to TRBJ2-5, with TRBD2 matching over 11 bases. CDR1 and CDR2 (germline): LGHNA, YNFKEQ. The ends lost 3 bases at V and 5 bases at J; junction bases unmatched: 8. This CDR3 has 16 residues. CDR3 DNA: TGTGCCAGCAGCCAGAATAGCGGGGGGGCCGTGGAGACCCAGTACTTC. This encodes CASSQNSGGAVETQYF.

This clonotype was observed many times. The rearrangement uses TRBV7-9 and TRBJ2-1, with a weak D call TRBD1 (6 bases). Germline V gene lookup returns CDR1 SEHNR and CDR2 FQNEAQ (reference sequence). V lost 6 bases and J lost 1, with 13 bases in between. The CDR3 is made up of 15 amino acids. This chain's CDR3 is CASRPTGSSYNEQFF. The CDR3 DNA sequence: TGTGCCAGCAGGCCTACAGGGAGTTCCTACAATGAGCAGTTCTTC.

The chain recombines TRBV20-1 with TRBJ1-2, with unresolved D. With 5 bases removed from V and 12 bases from J, the gap between germline ends came to 13 bases. This CDR3 has 10 residues. Germline V gene data show CDR1 as DFQATT and CDR2 as SNEGSKA (reference sequence). CDR3 bases: TGCAGTGCTCTGGAAGAGGTAAACACCTTC. Translating gives CSALEEVNTF.

The V gene is TRBV28, the J gene TRBJ2-1; D is uncertain. Trimming cost V 2 bases and J 15 bases, with 14 bases left between them. Germline CDR1 is MDHEN and CDR2 is SYDVKM. The CDR3 is 12 residues long. CDR3 DNA sequence: TGTGCCAGCAGTTTAGGGGTTAGTATGTTGTTCTTC. Translating gives CASSLGVSMLFF.

This clonotype was seen more than once but under ten times. This sequence joins TRBV6-1 and TRBJ1-5, with unresolved D. Per germline, CDR1 MNHNS and CDR2 SASEGT. This CDR3 contains 15 residues. V was pared by 4 bases and J by 2 bases, with 12 bases between. In DNA form, the CDR3 reads TGTGCCAGCAGTGCTGGTAGCTTGGGCAATCAGCCCCAGCATTTT. Translating gives CASSAGSLGNQPQHF.

This clonotype appeared a few times. This rearrangement joins TRBV9 to TRBJ1-2; D not certain. Germline V CDR1 and CDR2: SGDLS, YYNGEE. V was trimmed by 7 bases and J by 6 bases, leaving 13 bases between them. The CDR3 has 12 residues. The CDR3 region is CASVDSTDGYTF. DNA of the CDR3: TGTGCCAGCGTGGACTCAACCGATGGCTACACCTTC.

This clonotype was recorded many times. This rearrangement joins TRBV27 to TRBJ2-7; D gene unclear. V lost 3 bases and J lost 3, with 12 bases in between. The CDR3 length is 14 residues. CDR1 is MNHEY, CDR2 SMNVEV, per germline (reference sequence). The CDR3 DNA follows: TGTGCCAGCAGTTTCCCCGGCAAGAGCTACGAGCAGTACTTC. It yields the protein CASSFPGKSYEQYF.

This clonotype was counted once. The V gene is TRBV7-9, the J gene TRBJ2-3; 12 bases agree with TRBD1. With V trimmed by 3 bases and J by 7 bases, 8 bases remained unmatched. The CDR3 spans 16 residues. The germline gives CDR1 SEHNR, CDR2 FQNEAQ (reference sequence). The CDR3 reads CASSFGTGGVRNTQYF. CDR3 bases: TGTGCCAGCAGCTTTGGGACAGGGGGCGTTCGGAATACGCAGTATTTT.

This clonotype was found a few times. The chain employs TRBV28 and TRBJ1-1; TRBD1 is a possible D gene (5 bases). V was clipped by 6 bases and J by 5 bases, with 19 bases between them. CDR1 MDHEN and CDR2 SYDVKM come from the germline V gene. CDR3 length equals 15 residues. The CDR3 spells CASRTLLRGVTEAFF. The CDR3 DNA follows: TGTGCCAGCAGGACCTTACTAAGGGGAGTGACTGAAGCTTTCTTT.

This clonotype was detected many times. The rearrangement uses TRBV12-3 or TRBV12-4 and TRBJ2-7; D is undetermined. With 0 bases removed from V and 5 bases from J, the gap between germline ends came to 5 bases. CDR3 length: 12 amino acids. CDR3 loop: CASSLALDEQYF. As DNA, the CDR3 is TGTGCCAGCAGTTTAGCGCTGGACGAGCAGTACTTC.

This clonotype was seen many times. CDR3 in amino acids: CASRASGQTDSPLHF. CDR3 coding DNA: TGTGCCAGCAGAGCATCGGGACAGACGGATTCACCCCTCCACTTT. V and J are TRBV2 and TRBJ1-6; 7 bases line up with TRBD1. The CDR3 consists of 15 residues. Germline CDR1 reads SNHLY; CDR2 reads FYNNEI. After removal of 6 bases from V and 8 bases from J, the junction contained 10 bases not matched to a gene.

Ten or more counts support this clonotype. The chain employs TRBV4-1 and TRBJ2-2; tentatively, D is TRBD2 (5 bases). The length of the CDR3 is 14 residues. CDR1 and CDR2 (germline): MGHRA, YSYEKL. The V gene lost 4 bases and the J gene lost 7 bases, with 13 bases spanning the gap. CDR3 DNA sequence: TGCGCCAGCAGCCTCCTCCCGAGGGACGGGGAGCTGTTTTTT. Its translation: CASSLLPRDGELFF.

This clonotype was recorded at least ten times. The chain has TRBV12-3 or TRBV12-4 and TRBJ1-2; the D is unclear. CDR3 size: 13 residues. V gave up 5 bases and J gave up 5 bases, with 12 bases separating them. The CDR3 reads CASSPQSGYGYTF. The CDR3 DNA reads TGTGCCAGCAGTCCGCAGTCCGGGTATGGCTACACCTTC.